This passage covers 32 T cell receptor beta chains from one sample sequenced in a study of blood T cell repertoires in COVID-19. Clones were sequenced by immunoSEQ multiplex PCR, and TCRdb holds only the in-frame ones, with some missing. The sample contains roughly 320,000 clones, over 90% of which appear only once. Sequencing was carried out using PBMCs or T cells enriched from blood (not recorded which). All receptors come from a woman in her 30s who had been exposed to COVID-19.

This chain links TRBV4-2 with TRBJ2-2, with 11 bases aligning to TRBD2. The CDR3 loop spans 17 amino acids. J lost 7 bases, V lost 1 base, and 8 bases had no gene match. Germline CDR1 LGHNA, CDR2 YNFKEQ. The DNA of the CDR3 is TGTGCCAGCAGCCAAGTTTTAGCGGGGGGGCCGGTCGGGGAGCTGTTTTTT. Protein sequence: CASSQVLAGGPVGELFF.

V and J are TRBV15 and TRBJ1-6, with a weak D call TRBD1 (5 bases). The CDR3 has 16 residues. Germline loops: CDR1 LNHNV, CDR2 YYDKDF (reference sequence). V lost 4 bases and J 7 bases, leaving 17 bases between the germline ends. The CDR3, as DNA: TGTGCCACCAGCAATGATAAGACAGTCTACAATTCACCCCTCCACTTT. Translation gives CATSNDKTVYNSPLHF.

This sequence joins TRBV7-9 and TRBJ1-4; TRBD1 aligns across 9 bases. J gave up 8 bases and V 5 bases, and 9 bases lay outside the gene matches. CDR1 and CDR2 (germline): SEHNR, FQNEAQ (reference sequence). The CDR3 is 15 residues long. CDR3 in amino acids: CASSVDRGLGEKLFF. The CDR3 DNA follows: TGTGCCAGCAGCGTTGACAGGGGGTTGGGAGAAAAACTGTTTTTT.

The CDR3 DNA reads as TGTGCCAGCAGCTCTTTCCCCCAGGGGTTCGAAGCGTTGGCCCTCCACTTT. Translating it yields CASSSFPQGFEALALHF. The gene calls are TRBV5-6 and TRBJ1-6; tentative D call: TRBD1 (6 bases). Trimming left V 3 bases short and J 14 bases short, with 27 bases between. The V gene's germline CDR1 is SGHDT and CDR2 YYEEEE. This CDR3 comprises 17 residues.

V is TRBV29-1 and J is TRBJ1-2; TRBD1 aligns across 8 bases. V was clipped by 3 bases and J by 3 bases; unmatched bases: 6. The CDR3 runs 14 residues. Germline-derived CDR1 and CDR2 are SQVTM and ANQGSEA. CDR3 in amino acids: CSVEATGAYYGYTF. CDR3 nucleotides: TGCAGCGTTGAGGCGACAGGGGCGTACTATGGCTACACCTTC.

This clone was detected once. The chain carries TRBV24-1 and TRBJ2-3; 8 nucleotides line up with TRBD1. The CDR3 length is 15 residues. The V gene's germline CDR1 is KGHDR and CDR2 SFDVKD. V shed 4 bases and J 5 bases; nucleotides not matched to a gene: 7. The chain's CDR3 is CATSDLGQGGDTQYF. CDR3 nucleotides: TGTGCCACCAGTGACCTCGGACAGGGTGGAGATACGCAGTATTTT.

This chain joins TRBV5-1 and TRBJ2-2, with TRBD2 as a possible D gene (6 bases). The CDR3 loop spans 16 amino acids. The V and J ends lost 0 bases and 4 bases respectively, with 13 bases between them. CDR1 and CDR2 (germline): SGHRS, YFSETQ. The chain's CDR3 is CASSLASGGSTGELFF. In nucleotides, the CDR3 is TGCGCCAGCAGCTTGGCCAGTGGGGGGAGCACCGGGGAGCTGTTTTTT.

J is TRBJ1-4 and V is TRBV13; TRBD1 aligns across 8 bases. The trim removed 2 bases at V and 5 bases at J, leaving 7 bases unmatched. This CDR3 spans 16 amino acids. Germline V gene sequence: CDR1 PRHDT, CDR2 FYEKMQ (reference sequence). CDR3 sequence: CASSLQGAFHNEKLFF. The CDR3 DNA reads TGTGCCAGCAGCTTACAGGGGGCTTTTCACAATGAAAAACTGTTTTTT.

J is TRBJ1-6 and V is TRBV11-3; D gene uncertain. V lost 3 bases, J lost 8 bases, and 8 bases lay in between. In germline, CDR1 is SGHNT, CDR2 YENEEA. The CDR3 has 13 amino acids. The CDR3 reads CASSLLGDSPLHF. For the CDR3, the DNA is TGTGCCAGCAGCTTGCTCGGTGATTCACCCCTCCACTTT.

The chain employs TRBV6-5 and TRBJ1-6, with no clear D. The V gene's germline CDR1 is MNHEY and CDR2 SVGAGI. With 11 bases removed from V and 5 bases from J, the gap between germline ends came to 19 bases. The CDR3 consists of 15 residues. The CDR3 reads CACSRGPDNNSPLHF. As DNA, the CDR3 is TGTGCCTGCTCGAGAGGGCCCGACAATAATTCACCCCTCCACTTT.

This chain connects TRBV27 to TRBJ1-5; TRBD1 is a possible D gene (6 bases). V was cut by 7 bases and J by 4 bases, with 23 bases left in between. This CDR3 has 17 amino acids. Germline V gene lookup returns CDR1 MNHEY and CDR2 SMNVEV (reference sequence). CDR3 sequence (DNA): TGTGCCAGCACAAAGTGGGGCCAGGGGAGGGTAAATCAGCCCCAGCATTTT. The encoded protein is CASTKWGQGRVNQPQHF.

The chain is built from TRBV10-3 and TRBJ1-2, with 8 bases that match TRBD1. The CDR3 has 15 residues. Germline V lookup: CDR1 ENHRY, CDR2 SYGVKD. V gave up 0 bases and J gave up 2 bases; unmatched junction bases: 2. For the CDR3, the DNA is TGTGCCATCAGTGAGTCGAGACAGGGGAACTATGGCTACACCTTC. It translates to CAISESRQGNYGYTF.

The chain carries TRBV3-1 (or the pseudogene TRBV3-2) and TRBJ2-5; 9 bases are shared with TRBD2. Per germline, CDR1 LGHDT and CDR2 YNNKEL (reference sequence). The CDR3 has 17 residues. V was clipped by 3 bases and J by 5 bases; unmatched bases: 13. The CDR3 sequence is CASSHGRLAGSSETQYF. CDR3 sequence (DNA): TGTGCCAGCAGCCACGGGAGGCTAGCGGGGTCGTCCGAGACCCAGTACTTC.

The J gene is TRBJ2-1, the V gene TRBV11-3; 8 bases line up with TRBD2. J was trimmed by 3 bases and V by 1 base; bases with no gene match: 8. The CDR3 extends over 17 amino acids. Per germline, CDR1 SGHNT and CDR2 YENEEA. CDR3 sequence (DNA): TGTGCCAGCAGCTTAGGGTACCGGGGGGGCTTCTACAATGAGCAGTTCTTC. As protein: CASSLGYRGGFYNEQFF.

The V and J genes are TRBV10-3 and TRBJ2-2, with 11 bases fitting TRBD1. This CDR3 has 18 amino acids. The V gene's germline CDR1 is ENHRY and CDR2 SYGVKD. The V and J ends lost 10 bases and 0 bases, in that order; junction bases with no gene match: 13. CDR3 sequence: CATQRLGQGEANTGELFF. The DNA for the CDR3 is TGTGCCACCCAACGGCTGGGACAGGGGGAAGCGAACACCGGGGAGCTGTTTTTT.

The genes are TRBV7-7 and TRBJ2-2; 9 positions match TRBD1. Per the germline V gene, CDR1 is SSHAT and CDR2 is FNYEAQ (reference sequence). Germline trimming cut 1 base from V and 6 bases from J; bases unmatched to any gene: 3. The CDR3 contains 15 residues. The CDR3 reads CASSLGRQGAGELFF. The DNA for the CDR3 is TGTGCCAGCAGCTTAGGGAGACAGGGGGCCGGGGAGCTGTTTTTT.

The chain is built from TRBV5-1 and TRBJ1-1, with no clear D. Germline assignment: CDR1 SGHRS and CDR2 YFSETQ. The CDR3 spans 14 residues. Trimming stripped 0 bases from V and 0 bases from J, with 6 bases between. The CDR3 protein is CASSLGSMNTEAFF. The CDR3 bases are TGCGCCAGCAGCTTGGGGAGCATGAACACTGAAGCTTTCTTT. Based on the CDR3 plus reference TRBV5-1 and TRBJ1-1, the full variable domain is KAGVTQTPRYLIKTRGQQVTLSCSPISGHRSVSWYQQTPGQGLQFLFEYFSETQRNKGNFPGRFSGRQFSNSRSEMNVSTLELGDSALYLCASSLGSMNTEAFFGQGTRLTVV.

The chain uses TRBV11-3 and TRBJ1-2; D unresolved. The CDR3 totals 14 residues. Looked up from germline, CDR1 is SGHNT and CDR2 is YENEEA. Trimming left V 2 bases short and J 6 bases short, with 13 bases between. CDR3 sequence: CASSLTPEGDGYTF. DNA for the CDR3: TGTGCCAGCAGCTTAACCCCCGAGGGAGATGGCTACACCTTC.

This chain joins TRBV3-1 (or the pseudogene TRBV3-2) and TRBJ1-2; D perhaps matches TRBD1 (5 bases). This CDR3 comprises 13 residues. Trimming shortened V by 2 bases and J by 6 bases, and 10 bases separated the two germline ends. CDR1 is LGHDT, CDR2 YNNKEL, per germline (reference sequence). The CDR3 DNA sequence: TGTGCCAGCAGCCAACGTGACAGCCATGGCTACACCTTC. Translated: CASSQRDSHGYTF.

The chain recombines TRBV5-4 with TRBJ1-1, with TRBD1 matching 10 bases. J lost 3 bases, V lost 4 bases, and 3 bases had no gene match. Germline V gene data show CDR1 as SGHNT and CDR2 as YYREEE (reference sequence). The CDR3 loop spans 14 amino acids. Here the CDR3 DNA reads TGTGCCAGCAGCCCGGACAGGGGGGACACTGAAGCTTTCTTT. Amino acids: CASSPDRGDTEAFF.

The chain uses TRBV5-4 and TRBJ2-1, with D possibly matching TRBD2 (6 bases). CDR3 length: 15 residues. Trimming took 2 bases from V and 6 from J, leaving 15 bases between them. Germline lookup yields CDR1 SGHNT and CDR2 YYREEE (reference sequence). For the CDR3, the DNA is TGTGCCAGCAGCTTCGAAGCACGGCGGGGCAATGAGCAGTTCTTC. Encoded protein: CASSFEARRGNEQFF.

This sequence joins TRBV27 and TRBJ1-2; 10 nucleotides align to TRBD1. After removal of 5 bases from V and 5 bases from J, the junction contained 5 bases not matched to a gene. The CDR3 length is 14 residues. Germline V lookup: CDR1 MNHEY, CDR2 SMNVEV (reference sequence). This CDR3 reads CASSPTGGGYGYTF. DNA of the CDR3: TGTGCCAGCAGTCCGACAGGGGGCGGGTATGGCTACACCTTC.

The CDR3 nucleotides read TGTGCCAGCAGCTTTAGCGGGGGGGCCTACGAGCAGTACTTC. It encodes CASSFSGGAYEQYF. This chain joins TRBV11-1 and TRBJ2-7, with TRBD2 identical over 11 bases. J was trimmed by 2 bases and V by 3 bases; bases with no gene match: 0. This CDR3 spans 14 amino acids. Germline loops: CDR1 SGHAT, CDR2 FQDESV (reference sequence).

This clone was recorded once. The chain links TRBV7-8 to TRBJ2-7; no definite D call. CDR1 is SGHVS and CDR2 is FQNEAQ in the germline V gene. V dropped 5 bases and J dropped 4 bases, with 9 bases sitting between them. The CDR3 loop spans 12 amino acids. Written as DNA, the CDR3 is TGTGCCAGCAGCCCCTCTCTTTACGAGCAGTACTTC. This translates into CASSPSLYEQYF.

This clone was detected only once. This chain links TRBV29-1 with TRBJ2-3; 7 nucleotides agree with TRBD1. Germline loops: CDR1 SQVTM, CDR2 ANQGSEA. V gave up 4 bases and J gave up 6 bases; unmatched junction bases: 4. The CDR3 is 12 residues long. The CDR3 sequence: CSVGQGKDTQYF. The CDR3 DNA reads as TGCAGCGTTGGACAGGGAAAGGATACGCAGTATTTT.

The rearrangement joins TRBV7-9 to TRBJ1-2; D unclear. From germline, CDR1 is SEHNR and CDR2 FQNEAQ (reference sequence). Between the trimmed V and J ends, which lost 5 bases and 3 bases, there was a span of 16 bases. This CDR3 comprises 15 residues. CDR3 nucleotide sequence: TGTGCCAGCAGCGCGTCTTCCAGGATTTACTATGGCTACACCTTC. Translating it yields CASSASSRIYYGYTF.

V and J are TRBV5-5 and TRBJ2-1; TRBD2 matches 7 bases. V dropped 3 bases and J dropped 8; count of bases not matched to a gene: 23. Germline V gene lookup returns CDR1 SGHKS and CDR2 YYEKEE (reference sequence). The CDR3 contains 19 residues. The CDR3 DNA is TGTGCCAGCAGCTCTCGGGGAGCGGGAATCCTCGGGGTTGCGGATGAGCAGTTCTTC. Protein: CASSSRGAGILGVADEQFF.

The rearrangement links TRBV19 to TRBJ1-1, with D possibly matching TRBD1 (5 bases). This CDR3 has 14 amino acids. Germline V lookup: CDR1 LNHDA, CDR2 SQIVND (reference sequence). Between the trimmed V and J ends, which lost 6 bases and 0 bases, there was a span of 11 bases. The CDR3 loop is CASREKGMNTEAFF. The CDR3 DNA is TGTGCCAGTAGGGAAAAGGGGATGAACACTGAAGCTTTCTTT.

This clone was recorded once. V and J are TRBV9 and TRBJ1-6; possible D gene TRBD1, 6 bases. This CDR3 comprises 14 residues. Germline V gives CDR1 SGDLS, CDR2 YYNGEE. Trimming left V 0 bases short and J 7 bases short, with 8 bases between. The CDR3 nucleotides read TGTGCCAGCAGCGTAGGGACAGCCAATTCACCCCTCCACTTT. This gives the protein CASSVGTANSPLHF.

The rearrangement links TRBV7-8 to TRBJ1-6; possible D gene TRBD1, 5 bases. CDR1 is SGHVS, CDR2 FQNEAQ, per germline. The CDR3 runs to 17 residues. Trimming took 2 bases from V and 6 from J, leaving 17 bases between them. The CDR3 sequence: CASSLSAGNSFNSPLHF. CDR3 sequence (DNA): TGTGCCAGCAGCTTAAGTGCAGGGAATAGTTTTAATTCACCCCTCCACTTT.

The genes are TRBV11-3 and TRBJ2-5, with TRBD2 matching 13 bases. The germline CDR1 and CDR2 sequences are SGHNT and YENEEA. With V trimmed by 5 bases and J by 5 bases, 5 bases remained unmatched. The CDR3 totals 15 residues. CDR3: CASSKGLAGTETQYF. The DNA of the CDR3 is TGTGCCAGCAGCAAGGGACTAGCGGGGACTGAGACCCAGTACTTC. The variable domain in full, completed from reference TRBV11-3 and TRBJ2-5, reads EAGVVQSPRYKIIEKKQPVAFWCNPISGHNTLYWYLQNLGQGPELLIRYENEEAVDDSQLPKDRFSAERLKGVDSTLKIQPAELGDSAVYLCASSKGLAGTETQYFGPGTRLLVL.

This clone was seen just once. The chain is built from TRBV18 and TRBJ1-2, with TRBD1 as a possible D gene (5 bases). Trimming stripped 0 bases from V and 0 bases from J, with 14 bases between. There are 17 residues in the CDR3. Germline CDR1 reads KGHSH; CDR2 reads LQKENI. For the CDR3, the DNA is TGTGCCAGCTCACCACCGAGACAGATCATAACTAACTATGGCTACACCTTC. This translates into CASSPPRQIITNYGYTF.